The rows below give T cell receptor beta chains drawn from one sample of a study of blood T cell repertoires in COVID-19. Profiling relied on immunoSEQ multiplex PCR, and the TCRdb table lists in-frame clones only, not all of them. The table includes about 240,000 clones, about 80% detected once. Sample: peripheral blood. All receptors derive from a woman of 80 years or more with acute or convalescent COVID-19. The CDR3 runs from the conserved cysteine through the conserved F or W. The D gene is left open where the match is weak. A row's size may be missing; if present it is once, few, many or a size class.

>TRBV5-1|-|-|TRBJ1-4
CASSLEGQPNEKLFF
TGCGCCAGCAGCTTGGAAGGACAGCCTAATGAAAAACTGTTTTTT
>TRBV3-1/TRBV3-2|-|-|TRBJ2-7
CASSATAGIGSYEQYF
TGTGCCAGCAGCGCAACGGCGGGGATAGGCTCCTACGAGCAGTACTTC
>TRBV7-9|TRBD2|once|TRBJ2-3
CASSLGAGGLADTQYF
TGTGCCAGCAGCTTAGGGGCGGGGGGGCTTGCAGATACGCAGTATTTT
>TRBV19|TRBD2|-|TRBJ2-5
CASSLGLFQETQYF
TGTGCCAGTAGCTTGGGACTATTCCAAGAGACCCAGTACTTC
>TRBV5-5|-|few|TRBJ1-2
CASSLTVVLPDSYTF
TGTGCCAGCAGCTTGACAGTAGTTCTCCCGGATAGCTACACCTTC
>TRBV5-1|-|-|TRBJ2-5
CASSTTGTNQETQYF
TGCGCCAGCAGCACTACCGGGACAAACCAAGAGACCCAGTACTTC
>TRBV5-5|TRBD1|-|TRBJ1-5
CASSRGQGVHQPQHF
TGTGCCAGCAGCCGGGGACAGGGGGTACATCAGCCCCAGCATTTT
>TRBV3-1/TRBV3-2|TRBD2|-|TRBJ2-3
CASSRLTGTSGGADTQYF
TGTGCCAGCAGCCGACTTACCGGGACTAGCGGGGGGGCAGATACGCAGTATTTT
>TRBV9|TRBD2|many|TRBJ2-3
CASSVVGLAGGRDTQYF
TGTGCCAGCAGCGTAGTCGGGCTAGCGGGGGGTCGAGATACGCAGTATTTT
>TRBV6-1|TRBD1|-|TRBJ1-3
CASSEFRQGDNTIYF
TGTGCCAGCAGTGAATTCAGACAGGGAGACAACACCATATATTTT
>TRBV5-6|TRBD1|medium-sized|TRBJ2-7
CASSFPTGGDYEQYF
TGTGCCAGCAGCTTCCCGACAGGGGGCGACTACGAGCAGTACTTC
>TRBV5-1|-|-|TRBJ1-1
CASSPSQGPGMAFF
TGCGCCAGCAGCCCATCTCAGGGGCCGGGGATGGCTTTCTTT
>TRBV4-1|TRBD1|once|TRBJ1-2
CASSQPTPGQEKNGYTF
TGCGCCAGCAGCCAACCAACCCCGGGACAGGAGAAAAATGGCTACACCTTC
>TRBV5-1|TRBD1|-|TRBJ1-1
CASSPTGGSTEAFF
TGCGCCAGCAGCCCGACAGGGGGCAGCACTGAAGCTTTCTTT
>TRBV5-4|-|few|TRBJ1-2
CASSLALEQGPGYTF
TGTGCCAGCAGCTTGGCCCTGGAACAGGGCCCTGGCTACACCTTC
>TRBV5-5|-|-|TRBJ1-6
CASSLVASTAQGDNSPLHF
TGTGCCAGCAGCTTGGTGGCGTCGACAGCCCAAGGTGATAATTCACCCCTCCACTTT
>TRBV2|TRBD1|-|TRBJ1-2
CASSVTGDFGYTF
TGTGCCAGCAGTGTTACAGGGGATTTTGGCTACACCTTC
>TRBV12-3/TRBV12-4|TRBD1|-|TRBJ1-2
CASSPTGVGYTF
TGTGCCAGCAGTCCGACAGGGGTCGGCTACACCTTC
>TRBV5-1|-|-|TRBJ1-6
CASSPGHQNSPLHF
TGCGCCAGCAGCCCCGGACACCAGAATTCACCCCTCCACTTT
>TRBV5-1|-|many|TRBJ1-2
CASSLSGVSGYTF
TGCGCCAGCAGCTTATCGGGAGTATCTGGCTACACCTTC
>TRBV6-1|TRBD1|-|TRBJ1-1
CASSVIRPGTGYGAEAFF
TGTGCCAGCAGTGTTATACGTCCCGGGACAGGGTACGGCGCTGAAGCTTTCTTT
>TRBV5-1|TRBD2|-|TRBJ2-3
CASSLAGGYTDTQYF
TGCGCCAGCAGCTTAGCGGGGGGCTACACAGATACGCAGTATTTT
>TRBV2|-|once|TRBJ1-2
CATTPTRENYGYTF
TGTGCCACCACCCCTACTCGGGAAAACTATGGCTACACCTTC
>TRBV5-5|-|-|TRBJ2-7
CASSFDSGTLFGEQYF
TGTGCCAGCAGCTTTGATTCCGGGACTCTGTTCGGCGAGCAGTACTTC
>TRBV5-1|-|-|TRBJ1-1
CASSLHRANTEAFF
TGCGCCAGCAGCTTGCACAGGGCGAACACTGAAGCTTTCTTT
>TRBV5-1|-|-|TRBJ2-5
CASSEGTYLQETQYF
TGCGCCAGCAGCGAGGGGACTTACCTTCAAGAGACCCAGTACTTC
>TRBV28|TRBD1|-|TRBJ1-6
CASSRRTGQNSPLHF
TGTGCCAGCAGCCGTCGGACAGGGCAAAATTCACCCCTCCACTTT
>TRBV11-3|TRBD2|once|TRBJ2-3
CASSLLFGGANTQYF
TGTGCCAGCAGCTTACTTTTCGGGGGGGCAAATACGCAGTATTTT
>TRBV2|-|-|TRBJ1-5
CASSPTYSNQPQHF
TGTGCCAGCAGTCCCACTTATAGCAATCAGCCCCAGCATTTT
>TRBV3-1/TRBV3-2|TRBD1|once|TRBJ1-4
CASSPRTGRDEKLFF
TGTGCCAGCAGCCCCAGGACAGGGAGGGACGAAAAACTGTTTTTT
>TRBV7-8|TRBD1|-|TRBJ1-1
CASSLGQDREGRAFF
TGTGCCAGCAGCTTAGGCCAGGACAGGGAGGGGAGGGCTTTCTTT
>TRBV3-1/TRBV3-2|TRBD1|-|TRBJ2-7
CASSQVGGGTGDYEQYF
TGTGCCAGCAGCCAAGTAGGGGGTGGGACAGGGGACTACGAGCAGTACTTC
>TRBV9|-|-|TRBJ2-6
CASSSQGWANVLTF
TGTGCCAGCAGCTCCCAGGGATGGGCCAACGTCCTGACTTTC
>TRBV28|-|-|TRBJ2-6
CASSSEGAPSSGANVLTF
TGTGCCAGCAGCTCGGAAGGGGCCCCCAGCTCTGGGGCCAACGTCCTGACTTTC
>TRBV3-1/TRBV3-2|-|-|TRBJ2-3
CASSQHSKGPSDTQYF
TGTGCCAGCAGCCAACACAGTAAAGGCCCCTCCGATACGCAGTATTTT
>TRBV7-2|-|-|TRBJ1-5
CASSFEGYQPQHF
TGTGCCAGCAGCTTCGAGGGTTATCAGCCCCAGCATTTT
>TRBV6-5|-|few|TRBJ1-4
CASSYSHNEKLFF
TGTGCCAGCAGTTACTCCCATAATGAAAAACTGTTTTTT
>TRBV5-1|TRBD2|-|TRBJ2-7
CASSLAGGAYEQYF
TGCGCCAGCAGCTTAGCGGGGGGGGCCTACGAGCAGTACTTC
>TRBV28|TRBD1|-|TRBJ1-4
CASSRRQGYNEKLFF
TGTGCCAGCAGTCGCCGACAGGGTTATAATGAAAAACTGTTTTTT